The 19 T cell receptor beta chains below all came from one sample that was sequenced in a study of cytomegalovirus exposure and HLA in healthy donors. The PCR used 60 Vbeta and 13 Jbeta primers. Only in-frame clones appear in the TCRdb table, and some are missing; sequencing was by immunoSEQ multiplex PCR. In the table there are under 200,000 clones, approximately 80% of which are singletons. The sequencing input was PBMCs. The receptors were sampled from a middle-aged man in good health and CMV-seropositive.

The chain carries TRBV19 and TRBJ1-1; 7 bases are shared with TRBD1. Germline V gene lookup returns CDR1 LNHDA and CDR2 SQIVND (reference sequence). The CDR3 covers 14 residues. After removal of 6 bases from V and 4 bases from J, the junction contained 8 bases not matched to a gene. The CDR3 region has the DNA TGTGCCAGTAGGTTTACAGGGGCTGGCACTGAAGCTTTCTTT. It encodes CASRFTGAGTEAFF.

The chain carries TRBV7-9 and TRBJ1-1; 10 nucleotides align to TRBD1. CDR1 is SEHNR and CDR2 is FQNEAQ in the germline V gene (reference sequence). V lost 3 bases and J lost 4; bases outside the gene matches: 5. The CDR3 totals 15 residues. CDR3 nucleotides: TGTGCCAGCAGCTTGGGACAGGGGCGGGTCACTGAAGCTTTCTTT. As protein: CASSLGQGRVTEAFF.

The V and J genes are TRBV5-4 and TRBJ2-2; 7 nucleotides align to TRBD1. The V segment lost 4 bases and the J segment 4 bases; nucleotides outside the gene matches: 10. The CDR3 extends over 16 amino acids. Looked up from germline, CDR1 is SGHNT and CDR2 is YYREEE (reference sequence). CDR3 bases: TGTGCCAGCAGCACCCGGGACAGCTCCTTCACCGGGGAGCTGTTTTTT. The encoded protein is CASSTRDSSFTGELFF.

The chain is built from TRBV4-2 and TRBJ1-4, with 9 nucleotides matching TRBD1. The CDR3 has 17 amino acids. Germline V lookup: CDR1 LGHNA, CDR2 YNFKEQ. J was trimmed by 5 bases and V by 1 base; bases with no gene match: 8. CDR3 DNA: TGTGCCAGCAGCCAAGTTGGACCGGGACAGGGCAATGAAAAACTGTTTTTT. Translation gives CASSQVGPGQGNEKLFF.

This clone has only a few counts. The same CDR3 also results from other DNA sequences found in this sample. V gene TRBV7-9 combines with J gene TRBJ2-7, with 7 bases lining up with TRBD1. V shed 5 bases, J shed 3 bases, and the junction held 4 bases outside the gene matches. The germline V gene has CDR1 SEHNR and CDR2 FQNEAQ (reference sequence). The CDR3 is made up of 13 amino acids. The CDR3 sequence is CASSPGQFYEQYF. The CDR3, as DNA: TGTGCCAGCAGCCCGGGACAGTTCTACGAGCAGTACTTC.

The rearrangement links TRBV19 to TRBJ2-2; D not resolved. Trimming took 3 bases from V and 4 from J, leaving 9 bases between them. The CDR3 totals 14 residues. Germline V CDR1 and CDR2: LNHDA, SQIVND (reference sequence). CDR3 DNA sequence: TGTGCCAGTAGTATCCCAATCCCCACCGGGGAGCTGTTTTTT. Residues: CASSIPIPTGELFF.

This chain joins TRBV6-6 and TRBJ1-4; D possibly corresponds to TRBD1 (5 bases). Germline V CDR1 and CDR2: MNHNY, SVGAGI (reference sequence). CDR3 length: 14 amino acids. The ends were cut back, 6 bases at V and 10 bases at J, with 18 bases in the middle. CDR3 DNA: TGTGCCAGCAGCGTGTCGGAGGGGCCGGGAAAACTGTTTTTT. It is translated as CASSVSEGPGKLFF.

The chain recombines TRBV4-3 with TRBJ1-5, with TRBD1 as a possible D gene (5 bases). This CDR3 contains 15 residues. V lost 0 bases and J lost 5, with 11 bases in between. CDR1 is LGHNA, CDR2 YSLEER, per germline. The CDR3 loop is CASSQDGGYDQPQHF. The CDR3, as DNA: TGCGCCAGCAGCCAAGATGGGGGGTACGATCAGCCCCAGCATTTT.

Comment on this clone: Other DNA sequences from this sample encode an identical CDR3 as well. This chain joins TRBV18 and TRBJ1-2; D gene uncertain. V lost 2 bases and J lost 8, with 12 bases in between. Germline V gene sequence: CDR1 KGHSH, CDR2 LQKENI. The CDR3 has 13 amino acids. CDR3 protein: CASSPFGLGGYTF. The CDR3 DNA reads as TGTGCCAGCTCACCATTCGGGTTAGGCGGCTACACCTTC. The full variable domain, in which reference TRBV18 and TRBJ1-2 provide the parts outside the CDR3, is NAGVMQNPRHLVRRRGQEARLRCSPMKGHSHVYWYRQLPEEGLKFMVYLQKENIIDESGMPKERFSAEFPKEGPSILRIQQVVRGDSAAYFCASSPFGLGGYTFGSGTRLTVV.

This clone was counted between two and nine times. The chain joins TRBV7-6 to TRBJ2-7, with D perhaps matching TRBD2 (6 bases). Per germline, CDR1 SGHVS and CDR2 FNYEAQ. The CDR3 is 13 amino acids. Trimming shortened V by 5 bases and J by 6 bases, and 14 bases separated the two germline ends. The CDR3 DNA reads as TGTGCCAGCAGCCCCTGGGGGGTGGGCGAGCAGTACTTC. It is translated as CASSPWGVGEQYF.

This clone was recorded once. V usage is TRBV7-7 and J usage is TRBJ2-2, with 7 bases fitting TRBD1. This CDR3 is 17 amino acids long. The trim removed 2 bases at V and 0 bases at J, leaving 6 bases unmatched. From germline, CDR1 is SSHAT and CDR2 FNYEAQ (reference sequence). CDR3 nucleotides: TGTGCCAGCAGCTTAATCGGCCAGGGGGCGAACACCGGGGAGCTGTTTTTT. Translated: CASSLIGQGANTGELFF. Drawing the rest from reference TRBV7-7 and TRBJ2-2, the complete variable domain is GAGVSQSPRYKVTKRGQDVTLRCDPISSHATLYWYQQALGQGPEFLTYFNYEAQPDKSGLPSDRFSAERPEGSISTLTIQRTEQRDSAMYRCASSLIGQGANTGELFFGEGSRLTVL.

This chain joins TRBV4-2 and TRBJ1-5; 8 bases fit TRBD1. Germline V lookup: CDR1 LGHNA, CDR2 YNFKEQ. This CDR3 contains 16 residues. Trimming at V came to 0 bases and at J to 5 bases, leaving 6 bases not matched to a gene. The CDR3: CASSQDGTGGYQPQHF. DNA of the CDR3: TGTGCCAGCAGCCAAGATGGGACAGGAGGTTATCAGCCCCAGCATTTT.

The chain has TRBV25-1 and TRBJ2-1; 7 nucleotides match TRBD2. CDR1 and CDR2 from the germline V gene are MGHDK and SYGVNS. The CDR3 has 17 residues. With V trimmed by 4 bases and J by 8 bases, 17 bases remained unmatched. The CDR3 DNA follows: TGTGCCAGCAGTGCCCCCCAGGGACTACTCCTACGGGATGAGCAGTTCTTC. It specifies CASSAPQGLLLRDEQFF.

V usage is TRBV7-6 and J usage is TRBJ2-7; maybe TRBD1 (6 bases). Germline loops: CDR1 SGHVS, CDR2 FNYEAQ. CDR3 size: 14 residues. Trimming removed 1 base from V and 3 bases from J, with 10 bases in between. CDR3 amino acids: CASSLGTVDYEQYF. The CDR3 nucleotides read TGTGCCAGCAGCTTAGGGACAGTTGACTACGAGCAGTACTTC.

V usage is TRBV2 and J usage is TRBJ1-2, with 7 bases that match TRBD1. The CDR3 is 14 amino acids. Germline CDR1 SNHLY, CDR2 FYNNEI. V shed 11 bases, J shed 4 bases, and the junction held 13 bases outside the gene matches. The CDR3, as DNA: TGTGCCGGCTGGACAGGAGCTTTGGTCTATGGCTACACCTTC. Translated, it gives CAGWTGALVYGYTF. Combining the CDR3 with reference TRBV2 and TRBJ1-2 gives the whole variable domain EPEVTQTPSHQVTQMGQEVILRCVPISNHLYFYWYRQILGQKVEFLVSFYNNEISEKSEIFDDQFSVERPDGSNFTLKIRSTKLEDSAMYFCAGWTGALVYGYTFGSGTRLTVV.

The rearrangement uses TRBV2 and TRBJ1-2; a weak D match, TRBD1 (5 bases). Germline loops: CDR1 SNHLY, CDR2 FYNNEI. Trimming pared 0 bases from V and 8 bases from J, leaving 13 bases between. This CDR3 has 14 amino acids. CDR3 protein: CASSEATPGRGYTF. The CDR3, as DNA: TGTGCCAGCAGTGAAGCAACCCCAGGGCGAGGCTACACCTTC.

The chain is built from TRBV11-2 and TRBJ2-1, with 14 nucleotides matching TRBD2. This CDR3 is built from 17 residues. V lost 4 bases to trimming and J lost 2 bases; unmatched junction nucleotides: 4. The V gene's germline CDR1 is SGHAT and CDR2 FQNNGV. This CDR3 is CASSWWTSGGTYNEQFF. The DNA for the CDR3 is TGTGCCAGCAGCTGGTGGACTAGCGGGGGGACCTACAATGAGCAGTTCTTC.

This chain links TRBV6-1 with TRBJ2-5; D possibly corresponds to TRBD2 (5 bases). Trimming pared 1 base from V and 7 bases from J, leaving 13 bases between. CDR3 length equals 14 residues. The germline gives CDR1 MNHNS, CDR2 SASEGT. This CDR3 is CASSEGVSGVTQYF. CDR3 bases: TGTGCCAGCAGTGAAGGGGTGAGCGGCGTGACCCAGTACTTC.

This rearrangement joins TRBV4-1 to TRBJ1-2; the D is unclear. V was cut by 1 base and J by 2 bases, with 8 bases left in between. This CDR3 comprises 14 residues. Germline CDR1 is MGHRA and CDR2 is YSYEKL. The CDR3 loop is CASSQVYGNYGYTF. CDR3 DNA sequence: TGCGCCAGCAGCCAAGTCTACGGGAACTATGGCTACACCTTC.